A selection of T cell receptor beta chains follows, all from one sample in a study of blood T cell repertoires in COVID-19. The repertoire was sequenced with immunoSEQ multiplex PCR; TCRdb's copy has only in-frame clones and lacks some. The sample includes 150,000 or so clones, over 80% seen only once; the top ten take roughly 5%. Sequenced sample: PBMCs or T cells enriched from blood (not recorded which). The receptors were sampled from an older man who had been exposed to COVID-19. Both conserved end residues are part of each CDR3. Each record gives: D gene, V gene, J gene, clone size, CDR3 DNA, CDR3 protein. A D gene is named only where the DNA matches it firmly. Some rows mark clone size as missing; the rest say once, few, many or name a class of expanded clone.

d_gene: -
v_gene: TRBV18
j_gene: TRBJ1-1
abundance: -
CDR3nt: TGTGCCAGCTCACGCATGCAACAGGGCGACACTGAAGCTTTCTTT
CDR3aa: CASSRMQQGDTEAFF

d_gene: TRBD1
v_gene: TRBV6-5
j_gene: TRBJ2-5
abundance: -
CDR3nt: TGTGCCAGCAGTTATACCGGGACAGGGGAAGAGACCCAGTACTTC
CDR3aa: CASSYTGTGEETQYF

d_gene: -
v_gene: TRBV5-1
j_gene: TRBJ1-5
abundance: -
CDR3nt: TGCGCCAGCAGCTTGGGGCAGGGCGGCAGCAATCAGCCCCAGCATTTT
CDR3aa: CASSLGQGGSNQPQHF

d_gene: -
v_gene: TRBV3-1/TRBV3-2
j_gene: TRBJ1-1
abundance: few
CDR3nt: TGTGCCAGCAGCCAAGGGATGGGGCTCTGGCACACTGAAGCTTTCTTT
CDR3aa: CASSQGMGLWHTEAFF

d_gene: -
v_gene: TRBV4-3
j_gene: TRBJ1-2
abundance: -
CDR3nt: TGCGCCAGCAGCCAGGGGACTCTAGTAGGTCATGGCTACACCTTC
CDR3aa: CASSQGTLVGHGYTF

d_gene: TRBD1
v_gene: TRBV28
j_gene: TRBJ2-5
abundance: few
CDR3nt: TGTGCCAGCAGTTTCGGCAGGGGGCAGATGCGAGAGACCCAGTACTTC
CDR3aa: CASSFGRGQMRETQYF

d_gene: TRBD1
v_gene: TRBV6-5
j_gene: TRBJ1-2
abundance: -
CDR3nt: TGTGCCAGCAGTACAGGGGGCGGGGGCTATGGCTACACCTTC
CDR3aa: CASSTGGGGYGYTF

d_gene: TRBD1
v_gene: TRBV19
j_gene: TRBJ1-1
abundance: -
CDR3nt: TGTGCCAGTAGATCAGGGGGCGGTGAAGCTTTCTTT
CDR3aa: CASRSGGGEAFF

d_gene: TRBD1
v_gene: TRBV7-9
j_gene: TRBJ1-1
abundance: -
CDR3nt: TGTGCCAGCAGCTTAGCCAACAGGGGGCACGGCACTGAAGCTTTCTTT
CDR3aa: CASSLANRGHGTEAFF

d_gene: TRBD1
v_gene: TRBV24-1
j_gene: TRBJ2-7
abundance: once
CDR3nt: TGTGCCACCAGTTTGACAGGGTCCTACGAGCAGTACTTC
CDR3aa: CATSLTGSYEQYF

d_gene: -
v_gene: TRBV3-1/TRBV3-2
j_gene: TRBJ1-5
abundance: -
CDR3nt: TGTGCCAGCAGCCAAGATGGGGTACCAGGGAATCAGCCCCAGCATTTT
CDR3aa: CASSQDGVPGNQPQHF

d_gene: TRBD2
v_gene: TRBV4-3
j_gene: TRBJ2-1
abundance: -
CDR3nt: TGCGCCAGCAGCCTAGGGGCAGCGGGGAACAATGAGCAGTTCTTC
CDR3aa: CASSLGAAGNNEQFF

d_gene: -
v_gene: TRBV4-1
j_gene: TRBJ1-2
abundance: -
CDR3nt: TGCGCCAGCAGCCTAGCGGATGGCTACACCTTC
CDR3aa: CASSLADGYTF

d_gene: -
v_gene: TRBV7-2
j_gene: TRBJ2-7
abundance: -
CDR3nt: TGTGCCAGCAGCCCCTTAGAGCCCTACGAGCAGTACTTC
CDR3aa: CASSPLEPYEQYF

d_gene: -
v_gene: TRBV7-2
j_gene: TRBJ2-5
abundance: -
CDR3nt: TGTGCCAGCAACCCTACCGGACCGGTAGGGAGGGAGACCCAGTACTTC
CDR3aa: CASNPTGPVGRETQYF

d_gene: TRBD1
v_gene: TRBV19
j_gene: TRBJ1-3
abundance: -
CDR3nt: TGTGCCAGTAGTATTGGGACAGGCTCTGGAAACACCATATATTTT
CDR3aa: CASSIGTGSGNTIYF

d_gene: -
v_gene: TRBV11-2
j_gene: TRBJ2-7
abundance: -
CDR3nt: TGTGCCAGCAGCGACGGACAAATTAGCTCCTACGAGCAGTACTTC
CDR3aa: CASSDGQISSYEQYF

d_gene: TRBD1
v_gene: TRBV5-1
j_gene: TRBJ1-2
abundance: -
CDR3nt: TGCGCCAGCAGCTTTACGCAGGGGGCGCAGGACTATGGCTACACCTTC
CDR3aa: CASSFTQGAQDYGYTF

d_gene: TRBD1
v_gene: TRBV6-1
j_gene: TRBJ2-5
abundance: -
CDR3nt: TGTGCCAGCAGTGAAGGGACAGGGGGCGGGGAGACCCAGTACTTC
CDR3aa: CASSEGTGGGETQYF

d_gene: -
v_gene: TRBV12-3/TRBV12-4
j_gene: TRBJ1-2
abundance: few
CDR3nt: TGTGCCAGCAGTTCATTAGGGGCGGGAGGCTACACCTTC
CDR3aa: CASSSLGAGGYTF

d_gene: -
v_gene: TRBV19
j_gene: TRBJ2-1
abundance: -
CDR3nt: TGTGCCAGTAGTACAGACCCTGCGACCCCTAGGCAGTTCTTC
CDR3aa: CASSTDPATPRQFF

d_gene: -
v_gene: TRBV5-8
j_gene: TRBJ2-3
abundance: -
CDR3nt: TGTGCCAGCAGCCCATCCGGACTGAGGAATACGCAGTATTTT
CDR3aa: CASSPSGLRNTQYF

d_gene: -
v_gene: TRBV6-5
j_gene: TRBJ1-1
abundance: -
CDR3nt: TGTGCCAGCAGTTACTCGGGGGGGGGCGGCACTGAAGCTTTCTTT
CDR3aa: CASSYSGGGGTEAFF

d_gene: -
v_gene: TRBV4-1
j_gene: TRBJ1-2
abundance: -
CDR3nt: TGCGCCAGCAGCCAAGTAGGGGGAGAATCAGGCTACACCTTC
CDR3aa: CASSQVGGESGYTF

d_gene: -
v_gene: TRBV9
j_gene: TRBJ2-3
abundance: once
CDR3nt: TGTGCCAGCAGCGTAGGGTCGGGGATAGATACGCAGTATTTT
CDR3aa: CASSVGSGIDTQYF

d_gene: -
v_gene: TRBV20-1
j_gene: TRBJ2-1
abundance: few
CDR3nt: TGCAGTGCTAGTATGTTCTCTCGACTTAATGAGCAGTTCTTC
CDR3aa: CSASMFSRLNEQFF

d_gene: -
v_gene: TRBV9
j_gene: TRBJ2-1
abundance: -
CDR3nt: TGTGCCAGCAGCGTAGCTTTTAGCGGCGAGCAGTTCTTC
CDR3aa: CASSVAFSGEQFF

d_gene: TRBD2
v_gene: TRBV7-8
j_gene: TRBJ2-3
abundance: -
CDR3nt: TGTGCCAGCAGCACCCCGGGGGGGGGCACAGATACGCAGTATTTT
CDR3aa: CASSTPGGGTDTQYF

d_gene: -
v_gene: TRBV9
j_gene: TRBJ1-6
abundance: few
CDR3nt: TGTGCCAGCAGCCCGGCGGCACAGGGAGCCTTTTCACCCCTCCACTTT
CDR3aa: CASSPAAQGAFSPLHF

d_gene: TRBD1
v_gene: TRBV7-9
j_gene: TRBJ1-2
abundance: -
CDR3nt: TGTGCCAGCAGCCCTAGGACAGGGGGTGGCTACACCTTC
CDR3aa: CASSPRTGGGYTF

d_gene: -
v_gene: TRBV12-3/TRBV12-4
j_gene: TRBJ2-3
abundance: -
CDR3nt: TGTGCCAGCAGTTTAGGGGAGACAGATACGCAGTATTTT
CDR3aa: CASSLGETDTQYF

d_gene: TRBD1
v_gene: TRBV5-4
j_gene: TRBJ2-5
abundance: -
CDR3nt: TGTGCCAGCAGCTTGAGACAGGGGGCAGGAGAGACCCAGTACTTC
CDR3aa: CASSLRQGAGETQYF

d_gene: TRBD1
v_gene: TRBV19
j_gene: TRBJ1-1
abundance: -
CDR3nt: TGTGCCAGGCGAGCCGGGACAGGGATGAACACTGAAGCTTTCTTT
CDR3aa: CARRAGTGMNTEAFF

d_gene: TRBD1
v_gene: TRBV9
j_gene: TRBJ1-2
abundance: -
CDR3nt: TGTGCCAGCAGCGTAGGAGGGACAGGGGGCGACCACCAGGGTGGCTACACCTTC
CDR3aa: CASSVGGTGGDHQGGYTF

d_gene: TRBD1
v_gene: TRBV28
j_gene: TRBJ1-5
abundance: -
CDR3nt: TGTGCCAGCAAAAACAGGGGGAGTAGCAATCAGCCCCAGCATTTT
CDR3aa: CASKNRGSSNQPQHF

d_gene: TRBD1
v_gene: TRBV5-6
j_gene: TRBJ2-7
abundance: -
CDR3nt: TGTGCCAGCAGCTACCGGACAGGGGTGAGTGACGAGCAGTACTTC
CDR3aa: CASSYRTGVSDEQYF

d_gene: -
v_gene: TRBV5-8
j_gene: TRBJ2-4
abundance: -
CDR3nt: TGTGCCAGCAGCTTAGTCACAGGGTTTTGGGGGGCCAAAAACATTCAGTACTTC
CDR3aa: CASSLVTGFWGAKNIQYF

d_gene: TRBD1
v_gene: TRBV7-8
j_gene: TRBJ1-2
abundance: -
CDR3nt: TGTGCCAGCAGCTCCGGGACAGGCCCTTATGGCTACACCTTC
CDR3aa: CASSSGTGPYGYTF

d_gene: -
v_gene: TRBV6-6
j_gene: TRBJ1-1
abundance: -
CDR3nt: TGTGCCAGCACCCAACAGACCTACACTGAAGCTTTCTTT
CDR3aa: CASTQQTYTEAFF